The clone carrying this T cell receptor (beta chain) was seen ten or more times. Its antigen is not identified. The germline CDR1 and CDR2 sequences are MDHEN and SYDVKM. This CDR3 is built from 16 residues. The trim removed 4 bases at V and 1 base at J, leaving 2 bases unmatched. A universal primer site was incorporated via template switching, and the cDNA contained unique molecular identifiers. One entry per CDR3 protein, called by TCRdb with MiXCR from the 5' RACE reads. The sample consists of a few hundred thousand distinct CDR3 sequences, about 8.3% of them appearing once. The data stem from a study of identical twins. Findings and limits, study-wide: The degree of excess twin sharing was weaker in beta out-of-frame sequences. Conclusions leaned on cross-sectional statistical analysis and did not track the same donors over time.

The same data also went into a second study, on yellow fever vaccine responses in identical twins.

The V and J genes are TRBV28 and TRBJ2-2, with 11 bases that match TRBD2. This receptor was identified in a woman aged 18-35 years in good health. Sequencing used memory (CD45RO+) T cells sorted from blood. The CDR3 here is CASSYSGRGNTGELFF. The CDR3 nucleotides read TGTGCCAGCAGTTATAGCGGGAGGGGGAACACCGGGGAGCTGTTTTTT.